This entry lists 28 T cell receptor gamma chains sequenced from one sample in a study of Vδ1+ human thymocytes. Notes on the study in general: Highly polyclonal TRG and TRD repertoires with Gaussian CDR3 length distributions appeared in thymus.

No cognate antigen is known for these TCRs. Sequences come from RNA converted to cDNA by reverse transcription. The CDR3 regions were amplified by multiplex PCR from V-gene primers to a constant-region primer. TCRdb reprocessed the multiplex PCR reads using CATT. This repertoire shows 25,000 to 35,000 gamma-chain clones, about a fifth found once; its top ten account for 1.8%. Sample: Vdelta1+ gamma-delta thymocytes from the thymus. The subset denotes: FACS-sorted CD3+ TCRalphabeta- TCRVdelta1+ TCRVdelta2- thymocytes. These receptors originate from a boy younger than two who had congenital heart surgery.

J is TRGJ1 or TRGJ2 and V is TRGV9. The CDR3 runs to 14 residues. The V and J ends lost 3 bases and 7 bases, in that order; junction bases with no gene match: 12. The germline CDR1 and CDR2 sequences are GITISATS and ISYDGTV (reference sequence). The CDR3 reads CALWEISMDYKKLF. The CDR3 coding sequence is TGTGCCTTGTGGGAGATCTCAATGGACTATAAGAAACTCTTT.

This clone was counted a few times. The V gene is TRGV3, the J gene TRGJ1 or TRGJ2. The CDR3 loop spans 11 amino acids. Germline CDR1 and CDR2: VTNTFY and YDVSTARD (reference sequence). V was pared by 5 bases and J by 9 bases, with 7 bases of the junction left unmatched. The CDR3 nucleotides read TGTGCCACCTGGGGAAGGGGTAAGAAACTCTTT. Its protein product is CATWGRGKKLF.

This clone has more than one count but fewer than ten. V gene TRGV9 combines with J gene TRGJ1 or TRGJ2. The CDR3 has 15 residues. After removal of 7 bases from V and 0 bases from J, the junction contained 12 bases not matched to a gene. Looked up from germline, CDR1 is GITISATS and CDR2 is ISYDGTV (reference sequence). CDR3 sequence (DNA): TGTGCCTTGTGCGCGCGGGTTCTGAATTATTATAAGAAACTCTTT. Translating it yields CALCARVLNYYKKLF.

The chain is built from TRGV4 and TRGJP2. Germline-derived CDR1 and CDR2 are EGSTGY and YDSYTSSV. The J segment lost 3 bases and the V segment lost 5 bases, leaving 6 bases of the junction unmatched. The CDR3 sequence is 14 residues long. The CDR3 reads CATWGRGSDWIKTF. The CDR3 DNA follows: TGTGCCACCTGGGGGCGTGGTAGTGATTGGATCAAGACGTTT.

Regarding this clone: The junction departs from the called germline gene at one end, perhaps through a read error. This chain joins TRGV4 and TRGJP2. Germline assignment: CDR1 EGSTGY and CDR2 YDSYTSSV. The CDR3 has 16 amino acids. The CDR3 nucleotides are TGTGCCACCTGGGACGGGCCATATGGTAGTGATTGGACCAAGACGTTT. Translation: CATWDGPYGSDWTKTF.

The V and J genes are TRGV9 and TRGJ1 or TRGJ2. The trim removed 3 bases at V and 14 bases at J, leaving 7 bases unmatched. Germline CDR1 is GITISATS and CDR2 is ISYDGTV (reference sequence). The CDR3 runs to 10 residues. CDR3 nucleotides: TGTGCCTTGTGGGAGAGTCAGGAACTCTTT. Residues: CALWESQELF.

By proportion, this clone is medium-sized. Other DNA sequences from this sample encode an identical CDR3 as well. The V and J genes are TRGV5 and TRGJ1 or TRGJ2. The CDR3 spans 14 residues. Trimming took 0 bases from V and 2 from J; bases not matched to a gene: 4. From germline, CDR1 is VINAFY and CDR2 YDVSNSKD. CDR3 region: CATWDRPYYYKKLF. In DNA, the CDR3 is TGTGCCACCTGGGACAGGCCCTATTATTATAAGAAACTCTTT.

The chain uses TRGV9 and TRGJ1 or TRGJ2. Germline V gene lookup returns CDR1 GITISATS and CDR2 ISYDGTV (reference sequence). V was pared by 1 base and J by 12 bases, with 9 bases of the junction left unmatched. This CDR3 spans 12 amino acids. CDR3 sequence (DNA): TGTGCCTTGTGGGAGGTTGGGAATAGGAAACTCTTT. Its translation is CALWEVGNRKLF.

This clone was detected only a few times. The V call is TRGV3, the J call TRGJ1 or TRGJ2. This CDR3 has 12 residues. Losses at the gene ends were 2 bases for V and 7 bases for J; bases not matched to a gene: 5. CDR1 and CDR2 from the germline V gene are VTNTFY and YDVSTARD (reference sequence). CDR3 amino acids: CATWDNPYKKLF. DNA of the CDR3: TGTGCCACCTGGGACAACCCATATAAGAAACTCTTT.

The genes are TRGV4 and TRGJ1 or TRGJ2. Germline lookup yields CDR1 EGSTGY and CDR2 YDSYTSSV. The CDR3 length is 10 residues. CDR3: CASTSHKKLF. The CDR3 bases are TGTGCTTCCACGAGTCATAAGAAACTCTTT.

This chain uses TRGV2 with TRGJP2. CDR3 length: 14 residues. CDR1 is EGSNGY, CDR2 YDSYNSKV, per germline. The V segment lost 3 bases and the J segment 7 bases; nucleotides outside the gene matches: 8. CDR3 DNA sequence: TGTGCCACCTGGGACAGGCCCACTGATTGGATCAAGACGTTT. Protein product: CATWDRPTDWIKTF.

The chain employs TRGV5 and TRGJ1 or TRGJ2. CDR1 and CDR2 (germline): VINAFY, YDVSNSKD. The CDR3 loop spans 14 amino acids. Unmatched junction bases numbered 14, after V lost 4 bases and J lost 8 bases. The CDR3 reads CATWEVIDGDKKLF. The CDR3 nucleotides read TGTGCCACCTGGGAAGTTATAGACGGAGATAAGAAACTCTTT.

This clone was counted a few times. A much larger clone lies one base from this, so it may be a read error. The rearrangement uses TRGV4 and TRGJ1 or TRGJ2. Germline CDR1 and CDR2: EGSTGY and YDSYTSSV. This CDR3 is built from 12 residues. V lost 4 bases and J lost 4; bases outside the gene matches: 4. CDR3 amino acids: CATWERYYKKLF. CDR3 nucleotide sequence: TGTGCCACCTGGGAAAGATATTATAAGAAACTCTTT.

J is TRGJ1 or TRGJ2 and V is TRGV9. Germline lookup yields CDR1 GITISATS and CDR2 ISYDGTV (reference sequence). V lost 0 bases and J lost 8; bases outside the gene matches: 10. The CDR3 is made up of 14 amino acids. CDR3 sequence reads: CALWEVPGRDKKLF. The CDR3 DNA reads TGTGCCTTGTGGGAGGTGCCCGGGAGGGATAAGAAACTCTTT.

The chain recombines TRGV9 with TRGJ1 or TRGJ2. This CDR3 spans 13 amino acids. Germline assignment: CDR1 GITISATS and CDR2 ISYDGTV (reference sequence). The junction had 13 bases not matched to a gene; V was cut back by 2 bases and J by 12 bases. The CDR3, as DNA: TGTGCCTTGTGGGAGGGGCCCCCCGGAGGGAAACTCTTT. This encodes CALWEGPPGGKLF.

The sample holds a few counts of this clone. The chain joins TRGV9 to TRGJP2. In germline, CDR1 is GITISATS, CDR2 ISYDGTV (reference sequence). The CDR3 runs to 13 residues. The V gene end was trimmed by 10 bases and the J gene end by 10 bases; junction bases not matched to a gene: 15. The CDR3 protein is CAFPVCRGWIKTF. CDR3 in DNA: TGTGCCTTCCCCGTGTGTAGGGGTTGGATCAAGACGTTT.

This clone has a handful of counts. The rearrangement links TRGV9 to TRGJ1 or TRGJ2. The V and J ends lost 0 bases and 3 bases, in that order; junction bases with no gene match: 11. Germline V lookup: CDR1 GITISATS, CDR2 ISYDGTV (reference sequence). This CDR3 comprises 16 residues. CDR3 sequence reads: CALWEVHSPLYYKKLF. CDR3 DNA: TGTGCCTTGTGGGAGGTGCATAGCCCCCTTTATTATAAGAAACTCTTT.

For this clone: This sample also contains other DNA sequences that code for the same CDR3. The J gene is TRGJ1 or TRGJ2, the V gene TRGV9. V shed 4 bases, J shed 1 base, and the junction held 4 bases outside the gene matches. Per germline, CDR1 GITISATS and CDR2 ISYDGTV (reference sequence). CDR3 length: 13 amino acids. Here the CDR3 DNA reads TGTGCCTTGTGGGATCAAAATTATTATAAGAAACTCTTT. Translated, it gives CALWDQNYYKKLF.

This clone was found a few times. The rearrangement uses TRGV5 and TRGJ1 or TRGJ2. J lost 7 bases, V lost 6 bases, and 12 bases had no gene match. The CDR3 consists of 13 residues. Germline values: CDR1 VINAFY, CDR2 YDVSNSKD. CDR3 sequence: CATWPKLRYKKLF. The CDR3 DNA sequence: TGTGCCACCTGGCCTAAGTTAAGGTATAAGAAACTCTTT.

The chain couples TRGV2 to TRGJ1 or TRGJ2. With 4 bases clipped from V and 3 bases from J, the junction kept 12 bases outside the gene matches. Germline V gene lookup returns CDR1 EGSNGY and CDR2 YDSYNSKV. CDR3 length: 15 amino acids. CDR3: CATWDGGGPYYKKLF. In DNA, the CDR3 is TGTGCCACCTGGGATGGGGGGGGACCTTATTATAAGAAACTCTTT.

This clone has only a few counts. Given a much more abundant clone one base away, this may be a read error. This chain joins TRGV5 and TRGJ1 or TRGJ2. This CDR3 has 12 amino acids. In germline, CDR1 is VINAFY, CDR2 YDVSNSKD. The CDR3: CATWDRRYKKLF. The CDR3 DNA follows: TGTGCCACCTGGGACAGGCGCTATAAGAAACTCTTC.

This clone was recorded a few times. The chain carries TRGV9 and TRGJ1 or TRGJ2. Germline V gene data show CDR1 as GITISATS and CDR2 as ISYDGTV (reference sequence). This CDR3 has 12 residues. The V and J ends lost 1 base and 12 bases, in that order; junction bases with no gene match: 9. In DNA, the CDR3 is TGTGCCTTGTGGGAGGTCCGCCATGGGAAACTCTTT. Encoded protein: CALWEVRHGKLF.

The genes are TRGV3 and TRGJ1 or TRGJ2. This CDR3 has 14 residues. Germline trimming cut 3 bases from V and 6 bases from J; bases unmatched to any gene: 11. Germline loops: CDR1 VTNTFY, CDR2 YDVSTARD (reference sequence). The chain's CDR3 is CATWDGRGCYKKLF. The CDR3 nucleotides are TGTGCCACCTGGGACGGGCGGGGTTGTTATAAGAAACTCTTT.

This sequence joins TRGV9 and TRGJ1 or TRGJ2. This CDR3 spans 14 amino acids. CDR1 and CDR2 from the germline V gene are GITISATS and ISYDGTV (reference sequence). The trim removed 0 bases at V and 5 bases at J, leaving 7 bases unmatched. The CDR3 nucleotides are TGTGCCTTGTGGGAGGTGCTTTATGATTATAAGAAACTCTTT. This translates into CALWEVLYDYKKLF.

This clone appeared a few times. The chain joins TRGV4 to TRGJ1 or TRGJ2. The V gene's germline CDR1 is EGSTGY and CDR2 YDSYTSSV. Losses at the gene ends were 0 bases for V and 12 bases for J; bases not matched to a gene: 8. This CDR3 has 12 residues. DNA of the CDR3: TGTGCCACCTGGGATGGGCCGCAGAGGAAACTCTTT. This sequence encodes CATWDGPQRKLF.

The chain has TRGV2 and TRGJ1 or TRGJ2. CDR3 length: 14 amino acids. The V segment lost 4 bases and the J segment 4 bases; nucleotides outside the gene matches: 10. CDR1 and CDR2 from the germline V gene are EGSNGY and YDSYNSKV. CDR3 sequence reads: CATWDEVGYYKKLF. The CDR3 DNA is TGTGCCACCTGGGATGAGGTTGGGTATTATAAGAAACTCTTT.

This clone has a handful of counts. This chain uses TRGV9 with TRGJ1 or TRGJ2. After removal of 1 base from V and 3 bases from J, the junction contained 6 bases not matched to a gene. The CDR3 length is 14 residues. Germline V gives CDR1 GITISATS, CDR2 ISYDGTV (reference sequence). The CDR3 sequence is CALWEVSPYYKKLF. DNA of the CDR3: TGTGCCTTGTGGGAGGTTTCACCTTATTATAAGAAACTCTTT.

The rearrangement links TRGV4 to TRGJ1 or TRGJ2. The V segment lost 5 bases and the J segment 5 bases; nucleotides outside the gene matches: 6. From germline, CDR1 is EGSTGY and CDR2 YDSYTSSV. The CDR3 length is 12 residues. The chain's CDR3 is CATWGDNYKKLF. The CDR3 bases are TGTGCCACCTGGGGTGACAATTATAAGAAACTCTTT.